The 20 T cell receptor beta chains in this list originate from one sample, sequenced in a study of metastatic and nonmetastatic thyroid tumors (dated by TCRdb to 2019 to 2021). Preparation of the library involved PCR. The data were produced on an Illumina HiSeq 4000. TCRdb handled the public reads itself, with Q25 trimming in fastp and clone calling in MiXCR, and kept productive beta chains. A total of about 38,000 clones appear in this sample, roughly 28% of them only once. The leading ten clones occupy 9.5% to 13% of the sample. None of the patients had been given any treatment before thyroid surgery. Sequencing was performed on blood. Every receptor here comes from a male donor with papillary thyroid cancer or a benign thyroid nodule (not recorded which). Some clones in this sample may be carry-over from other donors' samples.

The chain combines TRBV4-2 with TRBJ2-7; D is ambiguous. V shed 0 bases and J shed 6 bases, with 6 bases lying between them. Germline loops: CDR1 LGHNA, CDR2 YNFKEQ. The CDR3 length is 12 residues. The CDR3 DNA follows: TGTGCCAGCAGCCAAGATCTCGGCGAGCAGTACTTC. Translating gives CASSQDLGEQYF.

This clone was picked up many times. This chain connects TRBV28 to TRBJ1-5; a weak D match, TRBD1 (5 bases). Germline V gene lookup returns CDR1 MDHEN and CDR2 SYDVKM. CDR3 size: 17 residues. V was clipped by 5 bases and J by 7 bases, with 24 bases between them. In DNA, the CDR3 is TGTGCCAGCAGTCCTACCCCCAGGAGGGGAGCGAGGCAGCCCCAGCATTTT. Translated, it gives CASSPTPRRGARQPQHF.

This clone was counted only a few times. The genes are TRBV6-2 or TRBV6-3 and TRBJ2-7; D is unclear. Germline-derived CDR1 and CDR2 are MNHEY and SVGEGT. The ends were cut back, 8 bases at V and 3 bases at J, with 20 bases in the middle. The length of the CDR3 is 15 residues. The CDR3 here is CASCPWLGAVYEQYF. The CDR3 nucleotides read TGTGCCAGCTGTCCTTGGCTGGGCGCAGTCTACGAGCAGTACTTC.

This clone appeared many times. The CDR3 bases are TGTGCCAGCAGTGAAGCCGGGACGGTGAACACTGAAGCTTTCTTT. Residues: CASSEAGTVNTEAFF. This chain uses TRBV9 with TRBJ1-1, with D possibly being TRBD1 (5 bases). CDR3 size: 15 residues. Germline-derived CDR1 and CDR2 are SGDLS and YYNGEE. V lost 5 bases and J lost 0, with 14 bases in between.

This clone was counted only a few times. The chain combines TRBV6-2 or TRBV6-3 with TRBJ1-1; D not certain. Trimming shortened V by 0 bases and J by 0 bases, and 5 bases separated the two germline ends. This CDR3 is 14 amino acids long. Germline lookup yields CDR1 MNHEY and CDR2 SVGEGT. In DNA, the CDR3 is TGTGCCAGCAGTTACTCGGGTATGAACACTGAAGCTTTCTTT. Translation gives CASSYSGMNTEAFF.

The chain carries TRBV12-3 or TRBV12-4 and TRBJ1-1; D might be TRBD1 (6 bases). Trimming shortened V by 7 bases and J by 10 bases, and 13 bases separated the two germline ends. This CDR3 comprises 11 residues. For the CDR3, the DNA is TGTGCCAGCATTCACAGGGTGCGAGCTTTCTTT. Translation: CASIHRVRAFF.

In its sample, this clone is medium-sized (0.01 to 0.1%). The gene calls are TRBV4-1 and TRBJ2-7; TRBD2 matches 11 bases. Germline V lookup: CDR1 MGHRA, CDR2 YSYEKL. The CDR3 extends over 14 amino acids. The CDR3 protein is CASSNSGRAPYLYV. CDR3 coding DNA: TGCGCCAGCTCAAATAGCGGGAGGGCCCCCTATCTGTATGTC.

Of note for this clone: The sample contains more than one DNA sequence encoding this CDR3. This chain uses TRBV6-7 with TRBJ2-3; D may correspond to TRBD1 or TRBD2 (6 bases each). TRBV6-7 carries the ORF label, with uncertain function. The V and J ends lost 10 bases and 4 bases respectively, with 12 bases between them. CDR3 length equals 12 residues. The CDR3 sequence: CAKHREADTQYF. The DNA for the CDR3 is TGTGCCAAACACAGGGAGGCAGATACGCAGTATTTT.

This chain connects TRBV4-1 to TRBJ2-7, with a weak D call TRBD2 (6 bases). The V end lost 1 base, the J end lost 4 bases, and 8 bases lay between the germline ends. CDR1 MGHRA and CDR2 YSYEKL come from the germline V gene. This CDR3 is built from 13 residues. CDR3 nucleotides: TGCGCCAGCAGCCAAGGAGGGAGGTACGAGCAGTACTTC. It is translated as CASSQGGRYEQYF.

At least ten counts were recorded for this clone. CDR3 residues: CATSDSRFTEAFF. CDR3 bases: TGTGCCACCAGTGATTCGAGATTTACTGAAGCTTTCTTT. The chain couples TRBV24-1 to TRBJ1-1; D unclear. Looked up from germline, CDR1 is KGHDR and CDR2 is SFDVKD. V lost 2 bases and J lost 5, with 8 bases in between. The CDR3 runs 13 residues.

By sample share, this clone is medium-sized (0.01 to 0.1%). The rearrangement links TRBV20-1 to TRBJ2-7; D possibly uses TRBD1 or TRBD2 (5 bases each). Germline V CDR1 and CDR2: DFQATT, SNEGSKA (reference sequence). Deletions cut 3 bases from V and 4 bases from J, with 10 bases between. The CDR3 extends over 12 amino acids. CDR3 residues: CSASGDLYEQYF. The DNA of the CDR3 is TGCAGTGCTAGCGGGGACCTTTACGAGCAGTACTTC.

The chain's CDR3 is CSASDGSGTDEQYF. The CDR3 DNA follows: TGCAGTGCTAGTGATGGGTCAGGGACTGACGAGCAGTACTTC. The chain combines TRBV20-1 with TRBJ2-7, with a weak D call TRBD2 (6 bases). Germline V lookup: CDR1 DFQATT, CDR2 SNEGSKA (reference sequence). V was trimmed by 3 bases and J by 5 bases, leaving 17 bases between them. The length of the CDR3 is 14 residues.

This clone was counted a few times. This chain uses TRBV7-2 with TRBJ2-7; no reliable D call. CDR1 and CDR2 (germline): SGHTA, FQGNSA. The CDR3 runs 14 residues. Trimming removed 5 bases at V and 0 bases at J, with 11 bases between. The DNA of the CDR3 is TGTGCCAGCAGCGGCGGTGTTAGCTCCTACGAGCAGTACTTC. Protein product: CASSGGVSSYEQYF.

This clone is medium-sized in the sample. Here the CDR3 DNA reads TGTGCCAGCAGCCAGGGACAGTACAATGAGCAGTTCTTC. It specifies CASSQGQYNEQFF. The genes are TRBV12-3 or TRBV12-4 and TRBJ2-1, with 7 bases identical to TRBD1. The CDR3 runs 13 residues. V shed 6 bases, J shed 4 bases, and the junction held 3 bases outside the gene matches.

The V gene is TRBV5-1, the J gene TRBJ2-1, with unresolved D. Germline CDR1 reads SGHRS; CDR2 reads YFSETQ. The V and J ends lost 4 bases and 0 bases respectively, with 11 bases between them. CDR3 length: 15 residues. CDR3 coding DNA: TGCGCCAGCAGCCAAACTATTAACTCCTACAATGAGCAGTTCTTC. Protein: CASSQTINSYNEQFF.

In its sample, this clone was seen a few times. The genes are TRBV5-5 and TRBJ2-6; TRBD1 might be the D (5 bases). The germline gives CDR1 SGHKS, CDR2 YYEKEE (reference sequence). The CDR3 length is 15 residues. Trimming left V 4 bases short and J 0 bases short, with 8 bases between. The CDR3 sequence is CASSPGHSGANVLTF. The CDR3 DNA follows: TGTGCCAGCAGCCCAGGACACTCTGGGGCCAACGTCCTGACTTTC.

V usage is TRBV28 and J usage is TRBJ1-1, with 12 bases that match TRBD1. With 6 bases clipped from V and 3 bases from J, the junction kept 8 bases outside the gene matches. The V gene's germline CDR1 is MDHEN and CDR2 SYDVKM. This CDR3 contains 16 residues. CDR3 protein: CASSWDRGRPDTEAFF. CDR3 bases: TGTGCCAGCAGCTGGGACAGGGGGCGCCCGGACACTGAAGCTTTCTTT. Using reference TRBV28 and TRBJ1-1 for the parts outside the CDR3, the full variable domain is DVKVTQSSRYLVKRTGEKVFLECVQDMDHENMFWYRQDPGLGLRLIYFSYDVKMKEKGDIPEGYSVSREKKERFSLILESASTNQTSMYLCASSWDRGRPDTEAFFGQGTRLTVV.

This clone was recorded many times. A much bigger clone sits one base away, suggesting this may be a read error. The rearrangement joins TRBV18 to TRBJ2-1; 13 bases align to TRBD2. Germline lookup yields CDR1 KGHSH and CDR2 LQKENI. The CDR3 contains 16 residues. The CDR3 sequence: CASSPGLAGSYNEQLF. CDR3 bases: TGTGCCAGCTCTCCGGGACTAGCGGGGTCCTACAATGAGCAGCTCTTC.

This clone has only a few counts. Other DNA variants within this sample encode the same CDR3. The genes are TRBV28 and TRBJ2-1; 7 bases fit TRBD2. The CDR3 has 16 residues. Trimming removed 8 bases from V and 0 bases from J; junction bases left unmatched: 10. Germline V gene lookup returns CDR1 MDHEN and CDR2 SYDVKM. The DNA for the CDR3 is TGTGCCAGCGGCGAGCCCGGGGGGAGCTCCTACAATGAGCAGTTCTTC. Translation: CASGEPGGSSYNEQFF.

This clone appeared a few times. This sequence joins TRBV7-8 and TRBJ2-7, with no clear D. Germline values: CDR1 SGHVS, CDR2 FQNEAQ. The CDR3 contains 12 residues. V lost 1 base to trimming and J lost 3 bases, with 4 bases between them. The CDR3 region has the DNA TGTGCCAGCAGCTTAGTGGGCTACGAGCAGTACTTC. Its translation is CASSLVGYEQYF.